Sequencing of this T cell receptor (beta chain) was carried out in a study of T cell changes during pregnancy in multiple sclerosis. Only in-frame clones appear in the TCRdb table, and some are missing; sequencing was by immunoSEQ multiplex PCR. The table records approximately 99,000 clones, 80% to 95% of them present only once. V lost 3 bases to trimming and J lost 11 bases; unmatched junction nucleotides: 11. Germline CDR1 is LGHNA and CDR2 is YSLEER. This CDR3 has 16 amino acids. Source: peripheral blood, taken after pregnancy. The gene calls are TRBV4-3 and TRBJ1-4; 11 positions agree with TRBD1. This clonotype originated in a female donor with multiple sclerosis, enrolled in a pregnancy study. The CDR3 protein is CASSHGQGANVEKLFF. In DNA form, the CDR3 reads TGCGCCAGCAGCCATGGACAGGGGGCTAACGTAGAGAAACTGTTTTTT.